This TCR beta chain was observed in a study of high-grade serous ovarian cancer treatment subgroups. Study background: Samples averaged around 14,000 reads and thousands of unique TCR beta rearrangements. Study-level results: Same-patient tumor repertoires overlapped at about 0.095 to 0.8; different patients barely overlapped. Only CDR3 was analyzed; CDR1 and CDR2 were not.

Tumor samples were obtained before definitive surgery or chemotherapy. Data came from immunoSEQ multiplex PCR; TCRdb stores just in-frame clones and leaves some out. The table includes 3,500 to 4,500 clones, 55% to 75% detected once. Points on this clone: What it binds is not known.

The length of the CDR3 is 14 residues. V dropped 0 bases and J dropped 1 base, with 8 bases sitting between them. Germline CDR1 is SGHKS and CDR2 is YYEKEE (reference sequence). The V and J genes are TRBV5-5 and TRBJ2-7; D is uncertain. This TCR was sampled from a human donor with high-grade serous ovarian cancer. The sample comprised tumor tissue. The CDR3 region is CASSLVGRSYEQYF. The CDR3 region has the DNA TGTGCCAGCAGCTTGGTCGGCAGATCCTACGAGCAGTACTTC.